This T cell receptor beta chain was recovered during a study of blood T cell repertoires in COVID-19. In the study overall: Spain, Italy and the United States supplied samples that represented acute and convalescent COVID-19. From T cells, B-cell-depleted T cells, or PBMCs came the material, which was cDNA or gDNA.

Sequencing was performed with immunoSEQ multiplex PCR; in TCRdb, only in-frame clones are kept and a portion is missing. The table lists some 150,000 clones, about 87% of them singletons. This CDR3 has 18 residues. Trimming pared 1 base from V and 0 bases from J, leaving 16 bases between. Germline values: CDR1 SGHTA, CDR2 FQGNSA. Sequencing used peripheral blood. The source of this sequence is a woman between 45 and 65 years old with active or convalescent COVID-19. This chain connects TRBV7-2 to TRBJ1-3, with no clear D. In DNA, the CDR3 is TGTGCCAGCAGCTTAGAGTTAGCGGGAAGAGCCTCTGGAAACACCATATATTTT. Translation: CASSLELAGRASGNTIYF.